This passage covers 30 T cell receptor beta chains from one sample sequenced in a study of OX40 agonist ivuxolimab in advanced cancers. The table came from immunoSEQ multiplex PCR; TCRdb's copy has only in-frame clones and leaves some out. The sample consists of 30,000 to 40,000 clones, 80% to 90% of them appearing once. Sequencing was performed on CD4+ or CD8+ T cells sorted from blood, taken in a trial of the OX40 agonist ivuxolimab. The source of these receptors is an adult with an advanced solid tumor such as melanoma, head and neck, liver or kidney cancer.

V and J are TRBV9 and TRBJ2-7; maybe TRBD1 (6 bases). CDR3 length: 13 residues. V lost 3 bases to trimming and J lost 3 bases, with 10 bases between them. From germline, CDR1 is SGDLS and CDR2 YYNGEE. As DNA, the CDR3 is TGTGCCAGCAGCGACCGGGACAACTACGAGCAGTACTTC. This codes for CASSDRDNYEQYF.

This chain joins TRBV5-1 and TRBJ2-3; D gene ambiguous. Germline V gene data show CDR1 as SGHRS and CDR2 as YFSETQ. Trimming cost V 2 bases and J 4 bases, with 8 bases left between them. The CDR3 length is 13 residues. CDR3 in DNA: TGCGCCAGCAGCTTTCTCCCCGCAGATACGCAGTATTTT. This codes for CASSFLPADTQYF.

The chain links TRBV27 to TRBJ2-2; TRBD2 matches 11 bases. Germline V lookup: CDR1 MNHEY, CDR2 SMNVEV (reference sequence). J lost 6 bases, V lost 4 bases, and 10 bases had no gene match. The CDR3 spans 17 residues. The CDR3: CASSYLRPGLAAGELFF. CDR3 coding DNA: TGTGCCAGCAGTTATCTCCGACCGGGACTAGCGGCCGGGGAGCTGTTTTTT.

The V gene is TRBV2, the J gene TRBJ2-4; D possibly uses TRBD1 or TRBD2 (5 bases each). Between the trimmed V and J ends, which lost 11 bases and 1 base, there was a span of 9 bases. The germline CDR1 and CDR2 sequences are SNHLY and FYNNEI. The CDR3 has 12 amino acids. The CDR3 DNA reads TGTGCCGCCGAGGGGGCCAAAAACATTCAGTACTTC. Protein product: CAAEGAKNIQYF.

This sequence joins TRBV2 and TRBJ1-4; TRBD1 matches 8 bases. Germline CDR1 and CDR2: SNHLY and FYNNEI. The CDR3 spans 14 residues. V dropped 7 bases and J dropped 7; count of bases not matched to a gene: 8. The chain's CDR3 is CASIPGGGSEKLFF. The CDR3 DNA sequence: TGTGCCAGCATCCCAGGGGGCGGGAGTGAAAAACTGTTTTTT.

The gene calls are TRBV9 and TRBJ2-3, with 7 positions matching TRBD1. CDR1 is SGDLS and CDR2 is YYNGEE in the germline V gene. The CDR3 length is 16 residues. J was trimmed by 2 bases and V by 4 bases; bases with no gene match: 10. CDR3 in DNA: TGTGCCAGCAGCCGCCATTCCGGGACAGCCACAGATACGCAGTATTTT. Protein sequence: CASSRHSGTATDTQYF. Full variable domain (rest looked up from reference TRBV9 and TRBJ2-3): DSGVTQTPKHLITATGQRVTLRCSPRSGDLSVYWYQQSLDQGLQFLIQYYNGEERAKGNILERFSAQQFPDLHSELNLSSLELGDSALYFCASSRHSGTATDTQYFGPGTRLTVL.

V and J are TRBV25-1 and TRBJ1-2; TRBD1 agrees at 7 bases. The CDR3 runs 14 residues. Trimming at V came to 6 bases and at J to 3 bases, leaving 7 bases not matched to a gene. Germline CDR1 MGHDK, CDR2 SYGVNS. CDR3 nucleotides: TGTGCCAGCAGGGGCGCGGGACAGCACTATGGCTACACCTTC. It is translated as CASRGAGQHYGYTF.

CDR3 nucleotides: TGCAGCGTACGGGACAGGGGTGTTGCGGAGACCCAGTACTTC. This encodes CSVRDRGVAETQYF. This sequence joins TRBV29-1 and TRBJ2-5; 10 bases map to TRBD1. The CDR3 is 14 amino acids. V was clipped by 6 bases and J by 5 bases; unmatched bases: 9. The V gene's germline CDR1 is SQVTM and CDR2 ANQGSEA.

CDR3 residues: CSARLGGPTTF. The CDR3 DNA follows: TGCAGTGCTAGGCTGGGGGGCCCCACCACCTTC. The rearrangement joins TRBV20-1 to TRBJ1-2; TRBD1 is a possible D gene (6 bases). Germline loops: CDR1 DFQATT, CDR2 SNEGSKA (reference sequence). V was pared by 3 bases and J by 13 bases, with 15 bases between. The CDR3 sequence is 11 residues long.

The chain combines TRBV7-2 with TRBJ1-6, with D hard to call. Germline loops: CDR1 SGHTA, CDR2 FQGNSA. This CDR3 has 16 amino acids. V was shortened by 4 bases and J by 0 bases, with 10 bases between the two germline ends. The CDR3 DNA reads as TGTGCCAGCAGCTCGGATCGGAGCTCCTATAATTCACCCCTCCACTTT. This codes for CASSSDRSSYNSPLHF.

Turning to this clone: At one end the junction does not follow the germline gene, possibly because of a read error. The chain is built from TRBV28 and TRBJ1-5; possible D gene TRBD1, 5 bases. The CDR3 totals 16 residues. Germline loops: CDR1 MDHEN, CDR2 SYDVKM. Here the CDR3 reads CASSLGGETVSQTQHF. The CDR3 DNA sequence: TGTGCCAGCAGTTTGGGAGGGGAGACGGTAAGTCAGACCCAGCATTTT.

The CDR3, as DNA: TGTGCCAGTAGTACAGGCTTGGGGTATAGCAATCAGCCCCAGCATTTT. Translating gives CASSTGLGYSNQPQHF. The rearrangement uses TRBV19 and TRBJ1-5; D unresolved. Germline CDR1 and CDR2: LNHDA and SQIVND (reference sequence). This CDR3 region has 16 residues. V was trimmed by 4 bases and J by 0 bases, leaving 13 bases between them.

CDR3 DNA: TGTGCCAGCAGCGGAGCCCAGGGGGTAGAGGGCTACGAGCAGTACTTC. Amino acids: CASSGAQGVEGYEQYF. V is TRBV9 and J is TRBJ2-7; 7 bases agree with TRBD1. V shed 3 bases and J 3 bases; nucleotides not matched to a gene: 12. The CDR3 is made up of 16 amino acids. In germline, CDR1 is SGDLS, CDR2 YYNGEE.

The V call is TRBV2, the J call TRBJ1-2; no clear D. Per germline, CDR1 SNHLY and CDR2 FYNNEI. The CDR3 contains 15 residues. With 3 bases removed from V and 5 bases from J, the gap between germline ends came to 16 bases. DNA of the CDR3: TGTGCCAGCAGTGATCCGCGGGCGAAACTGTATGGCTACACCTTC. This encodes CASSDPRAKLYGYTF.

This clone has more than one count but fewer than ten. V usage is TRBV30 and J usage is TRBJ1-6; 8 positions agree with TRBD1. The CDR3 is 13 amino acids. J lost 7 bases, V lost 1 base, and 0 bases had no gene match. CDR1 is GTSNPN and CDR2 is SVGIG in the germline V gene (reference sequence). CDR3: CAWSDRGNSPLHF. CDR3 bases: TGTGCCTGGAGTGACAGGGGGAATTCACCCCTCCACTTT.

The chain couples TRBV19 to TRBJ1-2; 8 bases agree with TRBD1. Germline loops: CDR1 LNHDA, CDR2 SQIVND (reference sequence). The CDR3 runs 13 residues. V gave up 6 bases and J gave up 7 bases; unmatched junction bases: 7. The CDR3 region is CASSPGQGSGYTF. In DNA form, the CDR3 reads TGTGCCAGTAGCCCTGGACAGGGATCTGGCTACACCTTC.

This chain joins TRBV6-5 and TRBJ2-4; either TRBD1 or TRBD2 may supply D (5 bases each). The CDR3 totals 12 residues. The germline CDR1 and CDR2 sequences are MNHEY and SVGAGI. V was pared by 6 bases and J by 5 bases, with 8 bases between. The CDR3 spells CASRGDQNIQYF. The CDR3 DNA reads TGTGCCAGCAGAGGGGACCAAAACATTCAGTACTTC.

The chain employs TRBV5-1 and TRBJ1-1; D remains ambiguous. This CDR3 contains 14 residues. Germline V lookup: CDR1 SGHRS, CDR2 YFSETQ. V lost 2 bases and J 1 base, leaving 9 bases between the germline ends. The CDR3 here is CASSLRPRNTEAFF. The CDR3 DNA reads as TGCGCCAGCAGCTTAAGGCCGAGGAACACTGAAGCTTTCTTT.

J is TRBJ2-7 and V is TRBV7-9, with 11 bases that match TRBD1. Trimming at V came to 4 bases and at J to 4 bases, leaving 6 bases not matched to a gene. The CDR3 has 15 residues. The germline CDR1 and CDR2 sequences are SEHNR and FQNEAQ (reference sequence). CDR3 residues: CASSSLGTGGYEQYF. The CDR3 DNA reads TGTGCCAGCAGCTCGCTCGGGACAGGGGGGTACGAGCAGTACTTC.

V and J are TRBV7-2 and TRBJ1-1; 9 bases are a match to TRBD1. With V trimmed by 6 bases and J by 0 bases, 5 bases remained unmatched. This CDR3 spans 15 amino acids. CDR1 and CDR2 (germline): SGHTA, FQGNSA. The CDR3 region is CASSYRGRVNTEAFF. Written as DNA, the CDR3 is TGTGCCAGCAGTTACAGGGGGCGGGTGAACACTGAAGCTTTCTTT.

The rearrangement links TRBV5-1 to TRBJ2-5, with D tentatively TRBD2 (6 bases). Between the trimmed V and J ends, which lost 0 bases and 6 bases, there was a span of 9 bases. In germline, CDR1 is SGHRS, CDR2 YFSETQ. The CDR3 runs to 13 residues. CDR3 region: CASSLGSGKTQYF. In nucleotides, the CDR3 is TGCGCCAGCAGCTTGGGTAGCGGTAAGACCCAGTACTTC.

The CDR3, as DNA: TGTGCCAGCAGACTCCTGACAGGGAGCTCCTACGAGCAGTACTTC. Translated: CASRLLTGSSYEQYF. The chain couples TRBV28 to TRBJ2-7; 7 bases align to TRBD1. The CDR3 is 15 residues long. Germline loops: CDR1 MDHEN, CDR2 SYDVKM. With 6 bases clipped from V and 0 bases from J, the junction kept 8 bases outside the gene matches.

This clone was seen a single time. V and J are TRBV9 and TRBJ1-1; no clear D. CDR3 length: 12 residues. The germline V and J ends were trimmed by 4 bases and 6 bases, with 10 bases remaining between them. Germline CDR1 is SGDLS and CDR2 is YYNGEE. The CDR3 is CASSPARAEAFF. The CDR3 coding sequence is TGTGCCAGCAGCCCGGCGAGGGCTGAAGCTTTCTTT.

The rearrangement links TRBV28 to TRBJ1-6, with TRBD1 matching 8 bases. The CDR3 is made up of 14 amino acids. Trimming cost V 8 bases and J 7 bases; bases outside gene matches: 7. Germline CDR1 is MDHEN and CDR2 is SYDVKM. The CDR3 nucleotides are TGTGCCAGCCGGCAGTGGACAGGGAATTCACCCCTCCACTTT. Protein: CASRQWTGNSPLHF.

This clone has just one count. CDR3 protein: CASSQDTGGRWKLFF. DNA for the CDR3: TGTGCCAGCAGCCAAGATACAGGGGGCAGGTGGAAACTGTTTTTT. This chain joins TRBV4-2 and TRBJ1-4; 9 bases line up with TRBD1. Germline-derived CDR1 and CDR2 are LGHNA and YNFKEQ. Trimming removed 0 bases from V and 11 bases from J; junction bases left unmatched: 7. The CDR3 has 15 residues.

The rearrangement joins TRBV5-1 to TRBJ1-1; 7 nucleotides match TRBD1. The CDR3 is 14 residues long. The ends lost 4 bases at V and 2 bases at J; junction bases unmatched: 5. Germline V lookup: CDR1 SGHRS, CDR2 YFSETQ. The DNA of the CDR3 is TGCGCCAGCAGCCCTGGGACAGACAACACTGAAGCTTTCTTT. Translated: CASSPGTDNTEAFF.

J is TRBJ1-1 and V is TRBV28, with D uncertain. The CDR3 has 14 residues. V was clipped by 6 bases and J by 1 base, with 12 bases between them. From germline, CDR1 is MDHEN and CDR2 SYDVKM. The CDR3 DNA follows: TGTGCCAGCAGGTACGGAGGGAGGAACACTGAAGCTTTCTTT. Residues: CASRYGGRNTEAFF.

The chain employs TRBV5-6 and TRBJ2-7; D possibly corresponds to TRBD2 (6 bases). The germline V and J ends were trimmed by 4 bases and 3 bases, with 17 bases remaining between them. Germline V gene sequence: CDR1 SGHDT, CDR2 YYEEEE. CDR3 length equals 15 residues. CDR3 nucleotide sequence: TGTGCCAGCAGCAACCCTCCCGGGGGAGTCTACGAGCAGTACTTC. It codes for CASSNPPGGVYEQYF.

This chain uses TRBV5-6 with TRBJ1-1, with 10 bases that match TRBD1. With V trimmed by 0 bases and J by 3 bases, 2 bases remained unmatched. The CDR3 is made up of 15 amino acids. CDR1 and CDR2 (germline): SGHDT, YYEEEE. As DNA, the CDR3 is TGTGCCAGCAGCTTGGGGACAGGGGGTGACACTGAAGCTTTCTTT. The encoded protein is CASSLGTGGDTEAFF.

V and J are TRBV14 and TRBJ1-2; the D is unclear. CDR1 is SGHDN and CDR2 is FVKESK in the germline V gene. Trimming shortened V by 0 bases and J by 5 bases, and 13 bases separated the two germline ends. The CDR3 is made up of 15 amino acids. The DNA of the CDR3 is TGTGCCAGCAGCCAAGAGACCCAGCGCTTATATGGCTACACCTTC. Translated, it gives CASSQETQRLYGYTF.